A single sample gave rise to the 2 T cell receptor beta chains below, sequenced in a study of PD-1 blockade in classical Hodgkin lymphoma. Every patient experienced relapse after autologous stem cell transplantation, and brentuximab vedotin exposure varied. Only in-frame clones appear in the TCRdb table, and some are missing; sequencing was by immunoSEQ multiplex PCR. This sample carries about 98,000 clones, 92% of them seen once, and the ten largest clones take 2.8%. Sequencing was performed on peripheral blood mononuclear cells (PBMCs), taken at baseline. The receptor source for this set is a human donor with classical Hodgkin lymphoma.

The chain carries TRBV30 and TRBJ1-2; D perhaps matches TRBD1 (5 bases). The CDR3 is 17 amino acids. In germline, CDR1 is GTSNPN, CDR2 SVGIG (reference sequence). Trimming stripped 2 bases from V and 4 bases from J, with 23 bases between. In DNA, the CDR3 is TGTGCCTGGAGTTTAAGAAGGACAATGACGGATACCTATGGCTACACCTTC. Translating it yields CAWSLRRTMTDTYGYTF.

The chain has TRBV28 and TRBJ2-5; TRBD1 agrees at 10 bases. Looked up from germline, CDR1 is MDHEN and CDR2 is SYDVKM. The CDR3 totals 15 residues. Losses at the gene ends were 2 bases for V and 1 base for J; bases not matched to a gene: 1. CDR3 sequence reads: CASSLRTGGQETQYF. As DNA, the CDR3 is TGTGCCAGCAGTTTAAGGACAGGGGGCCAAGAGACCCAGTACTTC.